The next 20 T cell receptor beta chains were all read from a single sample in a study of CXCR3-negative and CXCR3-positive naive CD8 T cells. UMI-tagged TRB cDNA libraries were built via 5' RACE. From the 5' RACE reads, TCRdb lists one entry per CDR3 protein and no DNA. The sample data list around 160,000 distinct CDR3 sequences. Their target antigens are unknown. Study-wide results and caveats: Naive CXCR3-positive cells had TRB CDR3s more hydrophobic than those of CXCR3-negative naive cells.

The sequencing sample was made of naive CXCR3+ CD8+ T cells from blood. Subset of the sample: CD45RO-CCR7+CD27+CD95- naive CD8+ T cells expressing CXCR3 (TNR3+). These receptors all come from a human donor in good health. Some clones in this sample may be carry-over from other donors' samples.

V usage is TRBV10-3 and J usage is TRBJ1-2. The CDR3 consists of 12 residues. Germline V gene lookup returns CDR1 ENHRY and CDR2 SYGVKD. CDR3 sequence reads: CVAGGGDYGYTF.

The J gene is TRBJ2-3, the V gene TRBV29-1. Germline values: CDR1 SQVTM, CDR2 ANQGSEA. The CDR3 runs 12 residues. CDR3 sequence: CTIYSGTDTQYF.

The chain uses TRBV10-3 and TRBJ1-2; TCRdb calls TRBD1, which cannot be checked without DNA. The CDR3 runs to 16 residues. Germline CDR1 ENHRY, CDR2 SYGVKD. The CDR3 here is CVISETPGQTFYGYTF.

The chain joins TRBV28 to TRBJ2-5. The CDR3 loop spans 13 amino acids. Germline lookup yields CDR1 MDHEN and CDR2 SYDVKM. CDR3 in amino acids: CASSSRGSETQYF.

The chain uses TRBV6-4 and TRBJ1-2; TCRdb's D call, TRBD1, is unchecked because there is no DNA. Germline V gene data show CDR1 as MRHNA and CDR2 as SNTAGT. The CDR3 has 15 residues. The CDR3 here is CASSDGAGVIRGYTF.

The V gene is TRBV7-9, the J gene TRBJ2-7; there is no DNA to check the TCRdb D call of TRBD1. The length of the CDR3 is 16 residues. CDR1 is SEHNR and CDR2 is FQNEAQ in the germline V gene (reference sequence). The CDR3 protein is CASSSRGGQGADEQYF.

V gene TRBV19 combines with J gene TRBJ2-1; TCRdb picks TRBD1, but there is no DNA to check that call. Per germline, CDR1 LNHDA and CDR2 SQIVND (reference sequence). The CDR3 runs to 16 residues. The CDR3 region is CASSPGTGSSYNEQFF. The full variable domain, its missing parts supplied by reference TRBV19 and TRBJ2-1, is DGGITQSPKYLFRKEGQNVTLSCEQNLNHDAMYWYRQDPGQGLRLIYYSQIVNDFQKGDIAEGYSVSREKKESFPLTVTSAQKNPTAFYLCASSPGTGSSYNEQFFGPGTRLTVL.

This chain connects TRBV29-1 to TRBJ2-7; the TCRdb call, TRBD2, lacks DNA for checking. The germline gives CDR1 SQVTM, CDR2 ANQGSEA. This CDR3 is built from 13 residues. The CDR3 region is CSVESPDSYEQYF.

J is TRBJ2-2 and V is TRBV5-4; the D gene TCRdb calls, TRBD2, cannot be checked with no DNA. Germline V gives CDR1 SGHNT, CDR2 YYREEE (reference sequence). The CDR3 covers 17 residues. The CDR3 loop reads CASSLQERPANTGELFF.

This sequence joins TRBV5-1 and TRBJ2-3. CDR1 SGHRS and CDR2 YFSETQ come from the germline V gene. The CDR3 covers 13 residues. The CDR3 loop is CASSLAVSDTQYF.

This sequence joins TRBV7-8 and TRBJ2-7. This CDR3 contains 14 residues. Germline V lookup: CDR1 SGHVS, CDR2 FQNEAQ. CDR3 region: CASSLVYSAYEQYF. The full variable domain, in which reference TRBV7-8 and TRBJ2-7 provide the parts outside the CDR3, is GAGVSQSPRYKVAKRGQDVALRCDPISGHVSLFWYQQALGQGPEFLTYFQNEAQLDKSGLPSDRFFAERPEGSVSTLKIQRTQQEDSAVYLCASSLVYSAYEQYFGPGTRLTVT.

The chain is built from TRBV7-3 and TRBJ2-3; TCRdb lists TRBD2, though no DNA is available to test this call. Germline lookup yields CDR1 SGHTA and CDR2 FQGTGA. This CDR3 spans 15 amino acids. This chain's CDR3 is CASSYGTSNTDTQYF.

J is TRBJ2-7 and V is TRBV7-9; no DNA is available, so the TRBD1 call from TCRdb remains unchecked. Germline lookup yields CDR1 SEHNR and CDR2 FQNEAQ (reference sequence). The CDR3 is made up of 15 amino acids. CDR3 sequence: CASSLERQGGNEQYF.

The chain employs TRBV28 and TRBJ2-5. The CDR3 sequence is 13 residues long. Germline loops: CDR1 MDHEN, CDR2 SYDVKM. CDR3 region: CASSLIGQETQYF.

The rearrangement links TRBV7-6 to TRBJ2-3; TCRdb's D gene call, TRBD2, goes unchecked for lack of DNA. In germline, CDR1 is SGHVS, CDR2 FNYEAQ. CDR3 length: 15 amino acids. The CDR3 sequence is CASSPAVARTDTQYF.

The V call is TRBV28, the J call TRBJ2-7. Germline CDR1 and CDR2: MDHEN and SYDVKM. There are 15 residues in the CDR3. The CDR3 sequence: CASSLDRGLSYEQYF.

J is TRBJ2-5 and V is TRBV7-6; no DNA is available, so the TRBD2 call from TCRdb remains unchecked. CDR1 and CDR2 from the germline V gene are SGHVS and FNYEAQ. The CDR3 loop spans 15 amino acids. The CDR3 spells CASSSSRAGPETQYF.

The genes are TRBV15 and TRBJ2-5; the TRBD2 assignment by TCRdb is unverifiable without DNA. Per the germline V gene, CDR1 is LNHNV and CDR2 is YYDKDF (reference sequence). CDR3 size: 17 residues. The CDR3 region is CATSRVGRGLAEETQYF.

The chain carries TRBV5-1 and TRBJ2-1; TCRdb returns TRBD1, unconfirmable since there is no DNA. The CDR3 runs to 16 residues. CDR1 is SGHRS and CDR2 is YFSETQ in the germline V gene. The chain's CDR3 is CASTNPTGAEYNEQFF.

The chain has TRBV12-3 or TRBV12-4 and TRBJ2-7; TCRdb indicates TRBD1, and absent DNA this call remains unverified. The CDR3 has 12 amino acids. CDR3 sequence reads: CASTLGGAERYF.